The 30 T cell receptor beta chains below all came from one sample that was sequenced in a study of blood T cell repertoires in COVID-19. Assay: immunoSEQ multiplex PCR; the TCRdb copy retains only in-frame clones and omits some. The repertoire holds 300,000 to 400,000 clones, with about nine tenths as singletons. Sequencing input: PBMCs or T cells enriched from blood (not recorded which). The source of these receptors is a man in his sixties who had recovered from COVID-19.

V usage is TRBV6-5 and J usage is TRBJ1-2; 8 positions match TRBD1. This CDR3 has 14 amino acids. Germline trimming cut 6 bases from V and 2 bases from J; bases unmatched to any gene: 5. Per the germline V gene, CDR1 is MNHEY and CDR2 is SVGAGI. The CDR3 here is CASSGQGQNYGYTF. For the CDR3, the DNA is TGTGCCAGCAGCGGACAGGGACAGAACTATGGCTACACCTTC.

V and J are TRBV18 and TRBJ2-1, with a weak D call TRBD2 (5 bases). V lost 1 base, J lost 6 bases, and 7 bases lay in between. Germline-derived CDR1 and CDR2 are KGHSH and LQKENI. This CDR3 has 13 amino acids. CDR3 amino acids: CASSPLEGNEQFF. CDR3 DNA sequence: TGTGCCAGCTCACCACTAGAGGGCAATGAGCAGTTCTTC.

The chain has TRBV20-1 and TRBJ1-6; 8 positions agree with TRBD1. The CDR3 runs to 16 residues. CDR1 is DFQATT, CDR2 SNEGSKA, per germline (reference sequence). V gave up 3 bases and J gave up 7 bases; unmatched junction bases: 11. The CDR3 here is CSASGRAGQENSPLHF. CDR3 sequence (DNA): TGCAGTGCTAGTGGCCGGGCGGGACAGGAAAATTCACCCCTCCACTTT.

This rearrangement joins TRBV7-9 to TRBJ2-7, with 7 bases identical to TRBD1. Germline-derived CDR1 and CDR2 are SEHNR and FQNEAQ (reference sequence). The V and J ends lost 4 bases and 4 bases, in that order; junction bases with no gene match: 1. The CDR3 runs 12 residues. The CDR3 sequence is CASSYRGYEQYF. Written as DNA, the CDR3 is TGTGCCAGCAGCTACAGGGGTTACGAGCAGTACTTC.

The genes are TRBV5-1 and TRBJ2-3; TRBD1 agrees at 9 bases. Germline loops: CDR1 SGHRS, CDR2 YFSETQ. The CDR3 runs to 18 residues. The V gene end was trimmed by 3 bases and the J gene end by 6 bases; junction bases not matched to a gene: 17. The CDR3 coding sequence is TGCGCCAGCAGCTGGGGGACCGGGACAGGGTCGGAAGAGGATACGCAGTATTTT. It translates to CASSWGTGTGSEEDTQYF.

This sequence joins TRBV3-1 (or the pseudogene TRBV3-2) and TRBJ2-3; D is perhaps TRBD1 (5 bases). The V gene's germline CDR1 is LGHDT and CDR2 YNNKEL (reference sequence). V was cut by 5 bases and J by 2 bases, with 17 bases left in between. CDR3 size: 16 residues. CDR3: CASSFFDRATTDTQYF. DNA of the CDR3: TGTGCCAGCAGCTTTTTTGACAGAGCAACCACAGATACGCAGTATTTT.

This clone has a handful of counts. CDR3 residues: CASRRTGTRDTQYF. The CDR3 nucleotides read TGTGCCAGCCGACGGACCGGGACTAGGGACACGCAGTATTTT. The chain uses TRBV27 and TRBJ2-3; 8 bases map to TRBD2. The J segment lost 9 bases and the V segment lost 8 bases, leaving 13 bases of the junction unmatched. Germline V gives CDR1 MNHEY, CDR2 SMNVEV (reference sequence). This CDR3 spans 14 amino acids.

The V and J genes are TRBV6-5 and TRBJ2-3; 10 nucleotides line up with TRBD1. V shed 6 bases, J shed 4 bases, and the junction held 4 bases outside the gene matches. Germline-derived CDR1 and CDR2 are MNHEY and SVGAGI. The CDR3 is 14 amino acids. The CDR3 DNA sequence: TGTGCCAGCAGACCCGGGACAGGGGCAGATACGCAGTATTTT. Protein sequence: CASRPGTGADTQYF.

Only one count was recorded for this clone. The rearrangement links TRBV5-1 to TRBJ2-2; 8 bases map to TRBD2. Trimming took 0 bases from V and 7 from J; bases not matched to a gene: 8. Germline lookup yields CDR1 SGHRS and CDR2 YFSETQ. CDR3 length: 16 amino acids. The chain's CDR3 is CASSLGSGRSVGELFF. CDR3 sequence (DNA): TGCGCCAGCAGCTTGGGGAGCGGGAGATCCGTCGGGGAGCTGTTTTTT.

The chain combines TRBV30 with TRBJ1-1; D possibly corresponds to TRBD1 (5 bases). Trimming cost V 0 bases and J 10 bases, with 18 bases left between them. Germline V gene sequence: CDR1 GTSNPN, CDR2 SVGIG (reference sequence). The CDR3 is 14 residues long. CDR3 in amino acids: CAWSVVGGNRGAFF. The DNA of the CDR3 is TGTGCCTGGAGTGTAGTTGGGGGGAACCGTGGAGCTTTCTTT.

J is TRBJ2-7 and V is TRBV18; 7 nucleotides agree with TRBD2. In germline, CDR1 is KGHSH, CDR2 LQKENI. The CDR3 sequence is 15 residues long. With 2 bases clipped from V and 5 bases from J, the junction kept 9 bases outside the gene matches. DNA for the CDR3: TGTGCCAGCTCACCAGTGGGAGGGGCGTTCGACGAGCAGTACTTC. Its protein product is CASSPVGGAFDEQYF.

The chain is built from TRBV2 and TRBJ2-3, with D possibly TRBD1 on 5 matching bases. Trimming took 6 bases from V and 0 from J, leaving 13 bases between them. The CDR3 runs to 15 residues. Germline V lookup: CDR1 SNHLY, CDR2 FYNNEI. CDR3 DNA: TGTGCCAGCAGGGCCACAGGCACTAGCACAGATACGCAGTATTTT. This sequence encodes CASRATGTSTDTQYF.

V usage is TRBV2 and J usage is TRBJ2-7; D is perhaps TRBD2 (6 bases). Trimming cost V 2 bases and J 6 bases, with 23 bases left between them. Per germline, CDR1 SNHLY and CDR2 FYNNEI. The CDR3 spans 17 residues. The CDR3 bases are TGTGCCAGCAGTGAATTTGGTGGCACCCAGCCAGCGGGCGAGCAGTACTTC. Its protein is CASSEFGGTQPAGEQYF.

The chain couples TRBV19 to TRBJ1-1, with D maybe TRBD1 (6 bases). Germline-derived CDR1 and CDR2 are LNHDA and SQIVND (reference sequence). The ends were cut back, 5 bases at V and 1 base at J, with 11 bases in the middle. The CDR3 is made up of 14 amino acids. In DNA, the CDR3 is TGTGCCAGTAGTCCCTGGACAGCGAACACTGAAGCTTTCTTT. As protein: CASSPWTANTEAFF. The full variable domain, completed using reference TRBV19 and TRBJ1-1, is DGGITQSPKYLFRKEGQNVTLSCEQNLNHDAMYWYRQDPGQGLRLIYYSQIVNDFQKGDIAEGYSVSREKKESFPLTVTSAQKNPTAFYLCASSPWTANTEAFFGQGTRLTVV.

The V gene is TRBV7-2, the J gene TRBJ2-5; no reliable D call. Trimming removed 1 base at V and 5 bases at J, with 8 bases between. Germline CDR1 is SGHTA and CDR2 is FQGNSA. The CDR3 loop spans 13 amino acids. CDR3 loop: CASSLVIVETQYF. The CDR3 coding sequence is TGTGCCAGCAGCTTAGTAATTGTGGAGACCCAGTACTTC.

V gene TRBV19 combines with J gene TRBJ1-3; no reliable D call. Germline loops: CDR1 LNHDA, CDR2 SQIVND (reference sequence). CDR3 size: 13 residues. V was shortened by 3 bases and J by 0 bases, with 3 bases between the two germline ends. The CDR3 DNA follows: TGTGCCAGTAGTATTAACTCTGGAAACACCATATATTTT. Protein product: CASSINSGNTIYF.

The rearrangement joins TRBV28 to TRBJ2-7, with 9 bases identical to TRBD1. This CDR3 comprises 13 residues. Germline CDR1 and CDR2: MDHEN and SYDVKM. Unmatched junction bases numbered 6, after V lost 6 bases and J lost 6 bases. CDR3 bases: TGTGCCAGCAGGTACAGGGGGCTATCCGAGCAGTACTTC. Protein sequence: CASRYRGLSEQYF.

The CDR3 protein is CASGQHGTDTQYF. CDR3 coding DNA: TGTGCCAGCGGACAGCACGGCACAGATACGCAGTATTTT. The chain recombines TRBV11-2 with TRBJ2-3, with D maybe TRBD1 (6 bases). This CDR3 contains 13 residues. Germline CDR1 SGHAT, CDR2 FQNNGV. V lost 8 bases, J lost 1 base, and 10 bases lay in between.

The chain joins TRBV15 to TRBJ1-1; D might be TRBD1 (6 bases). CDR3 length equals 14 residues. Germline-derived CDR1 and CDR2 are LNHNV and YYDKDF (reference sequence). The V and J ends lost 3 bases and 9 bases respectively, with 17 bases between them. CDR3 in amino acids: CATSRVRGQNQAFF. In nucleotides, the CDR3 is TGTGCCACCAGCAGGGTCCGAGGACAGAACCAAGCTTTCTTT.

This clone came up once. The CDR3 nucleotides are TGCGCCAGCAGCTTGGGCGGGACAGTGAACACTGAAGCTTTCTTT. Protein sequence: CASSLGGTVNTEAFF. The chain uses TRBV5-1 and TRBJ1-1; 7 bases are shared with TRBD1. CDR3 length: 15 amino acids. The V segment lost 0 bases and the J segment 0 bases; nucleotides outside the gene matches: 2. Germline CDR1 SGHRS, CDR2 YFSETQ.

The gene calls are TRBV24-1 and TRBJ2-1, with a weak D call TRBD1 (5 bases). The CDR3 runs 16 residues. Trimming removed 3 bases at V and 0 bases at J, with 11 bases between. Germline lookup yields CDR1 KGHDR and CDR2 SFDVKD. CDR3 in amino acids: CATSDGARSSYNEQFF. The CDR3 nucleotides are TGTGCCACCAGTGATGGGGCCCGAAGCTCCTACAATGAGCAGTTCTTC.

The CDR3 sequence: CASSFGQMSSYEQYF. Written as DNA, the CDR3 is TGTGCCAGCAGCTTCGGACAGATGAGCTCCTACGAGCAGTACTTC. The chain carries TRBV6-5 and TRBJ2-7; a possible D gene is TRBD1 (6 bases). Per germline, CDR1 MNHEY and CDR2 SVGAGI. The length of the CDR3 is 15 residues. The ends were cut back, 6 bases at V and 0 bases at J, with 15 bases in the middle.

The V gene is TRBV5-5, the J gene TRBJ1-4; D gene uncertain. V lost 1 base to trimming and J lost 5 bases, with 6 bases between them. Germline loops: CDR1 SGHKS, CDR2 YYEKEE (reference sequence). The CDR3 has 13 residues. CDR3 in amino acids: CASSLSRNEKLFF. The CDR3 region has the DNA TGTGCCAGCAGCTTGTCTCGGAATGAAAAACTGTTTTTT.

The V gene is TRBV5-8, the J gene TRBJ2-3, with 10 bases that match TRBD2. The CDR3 has 15 amino acids. V trimming: 6 bases; J trimming: 9 bases; junction bases outside the gene matches: 13. Germline CDR1 and CDR2: SGHTS and YDEGEE. This CDR3 reads CASIRAGGPRETQYF. In DNA, the CDR3 is TGTGCCAGCATCCGAGCGGGAGGGCCAAGGGAGACGCAGTATTTT.

V gene TRBV9 combines with J gene TRBJ2-2; D uncertain. The CDR3 length is 15 residues. Trimming left V 0 bases short and J 0 bases short, with 6 bases between. Looked up from germline, CDR1 is SGDLS and CDR2 is YYNGEE. CDR3 sequence reads: CASSVGSANTGELFF. CDR3 coding DNA: TGTGCCAGCAGCGTAGGTTCGGCGAACACCGGGGAGCTGTTTTTT.

On this clone itself: Germline and junction disagree at one end, which may indicate a read error. The chain uses TRBV3-1 (or the pseudogene TRBV3-2) and TRBJ1-1, with 8 nucleotides matching TRBD1. Germline V lookup: CDR1 LGHDT, CDR2 YNNKEL (reference sequence). The CDR3 runs to 14 residues. Here the CDR3 reads CASCQQGVCTEAFF. The CDR3 region has the DNA TGTGCCAGCTGCCAACAGGGGGTGTGCACTGAAGCTTTCTTT.

The chain uses TRBV28 and TRBJ2-1, with TRBD2 identical over 11 bases. J gave up 3 bases and V 6 bases, and 4 bases lay outside the gene matches. This CDR3 region has 15 residues. Per the germline V gene, CDR1 is MDHEN and CDR2 is SYDVKM. The CDR3 DNA is TGTGCCAGCAGAGGGGGACTAGCGGACTACAATGAGCAGTTCTTC. This encodes CASRGGLADYNEQFF.

This clone has just a few counts. V usage is TRBV27 and J usage is TRBJ1-3, with a weak D call TRBD1 (5 bases). V shed 1 base and J shed 9 bases, with 13 bases lying between them. This CDR3 is 14 amino acids long. Germline assignment: CDR1 MNHEY and CDR2 SMNVEV (reference sequence). In nucleotides, the CDR3 is TGTGCCAGCAGTTTATACCCCAACGGGGGCACCATATATTTT. This gives the protein CASSLYPNGGTIYF.

This chain links TRBV28 with TRBJ2-2; TRBD1 aligns across 8 bases. V dropped 6 bases and J dropped 2; count of bases not matched to a gene: 8. The CDR3 is made up of 16 amino acids. Germline assignment: CDR1 MDHEN and CDR2 SYDVKM. CDR3 loop: CASRPAGTGNTGELFF. For the CDR3, the DNA is TGTGCCAGCAGGCCAGCCGGGACAGGAAACACCGGGGAGCTGTTTTTT.

This sequence joins TRBV2 and TRBJ1-1, with TRBD1 matching 7 bases. Germline V gene data show CDR1 as SNHLY and CDR2 as FYNNEI. CDR3 length: 16 residues. The J segment lost 5 bases and the V segment lost 5 bases, leaving 14 bases of the junction unmatched. The chain's CDR3 is CASSWTGRALGTEAFF. CDR3 coding DNA: TGTGCCAGCAGTTGGACAGGAAGGGCCCTGGGAACTGAAGCTTTCTTT.